The 6 T cell receptor beta chains reported below all come from one sample, sequenced in a study of lymphopenia after photon versus proton radiotherapy. This table comes from immunoSEQ multiplex PCR, and its TCRdb copy is limited to in-frame clones, with some not included. The sample has about 26,000 clones, about 88% seen once. Specimen: peripheral blood, collected from a patient treated with photon-based radiotherapy. The receptors were sampled from a woman in her forties or fifties with cholangiocarcinoma.

This clone was detected once. The rearrangement uses TRBV5-6 and TRBJ1-6; a weak D match, TRBD1 (5 bases). Per germline, CDR1 SGHDT and CDR2 YYEEEE. CDR3 size: 14 residues. Trimming shortened V by 0 bases and J by 8 bases, and 9 bases separated the two germline ends. The CDR3 DNA follows: TGTGCCAGCAGCTTGGTGGTAGGGGATTCACCCCTCCACTTT. Its translation: CASSLVVGDSPLHF.

The chain links TRBV7-2 to TRBJ2-7, with 9 bases identical to TRBD2. The CDR3 runs 14 residues. CDR1 is SGHTA, CDR2 FQGNSA, per germline. With V trimmed by 6 bases and J by 1 base, 4 bases remained unmatched. The CDR3 bases are TGTGCCAGCAGGGGCGCGGGGGGGTCCTACGAGCAGTACTTC. This gives the protein CASRGAGGSYEQYF.

V usage is TRBV6-5 and J usage is TRBJ1-4; a weak D match, TRBD1 (5 bases). The CDR3 is 13 amino acids. Per germline, CDR1 MNHEY and CDR2 SVGAGI. V gave up 5 bases and J gave up 8 bases, with 12 bases separating them. CDR3 nucleotide sequence: TGTGCCAGCAGTCCCTTTCGGGGCGAAAAACTGTTTTTT. Its protein product is CASSPFRGEKLFF.

The rearrangement links TRBV4-1 to TRBJ2-1, with 10 bases that match TRBD2. Trimming at V came to 1 base and at J to 4 bases, leaving 4 bases not matched to a gene. This CDR3 contains 16 residues. Germline assignment: CDR1 MGHRA and CDR2 YSYEKL. The CDR3 region has the DNA TGCGCCAGCAGCCAAGGGCTAGCGGGGGCATACAATGAGCAGTTCTTC. This encodes CASSQGLAGAYNEQFF.

The chain combines TRBV4-3 with TRBJ1-2; 7 nucleotides line up with TRBD1. The J segment lost 2 bases and the V segment lost 1 base, leaving 7 bases of the junction unmatched. Germline CDR1 reads LGHNA; CDR2 reads YSLEER. There are 16 residues in the CDR3. As DNA, the CDR3 is TGCGCCAGCAGCCAAGGTTTCTACAGGGGAAACTATGGCTACACCTTC. Translation gives CASSQGFYRGNYGYTF.

V usage is TRBV12-5 and J usage is TRBJ2-7, with D tentatively TRBD2 (7 bases). Germline lookup yields CDR1 LGHNT and CDR2 FRNRAP. The CDR3 extends over 16 amino acids. The germline V and J ends were trimmed by 7 bases and 4 bases, with 23 bases remaining between them. In DNA, the CDR3 is TGTGCTAGTGCCCTTTTTTCGGGGGGCCGATCTTACGAGCAGTACTTC. Its protein is CASALFSGGRSYEQYF. Based on the CDR3 plus reference TRBV12-5 and TRBJ2-7, the full variable domain is DARVTQTPRHKVTEMGQEVTMRCQPILGHNTVFWYRQTMMQGLELLAYFRNRAPLDDSGMPKDRFSAEMPDATLATLKIQPSEPRDSAVYFCASALFSGGRSYEQYFGPGTRLTVT.